This T cell receptor (beta chain) was sequenced during a study of identical twins. One entry per CDR3 protein results from TCRdb running MiXCR on the 5' RACE reads. The data contain approximately 300,000 distinct CDR3 sequences, roughly 8.6% of them singletons. Trimming cost V 6 bases and J 2 bases, with 13 bases left between them. The CDR3 runs 15 residues. The germline V gene has CDR1 MDHEN and CDR2 SYDVKM. Findings and limits, study-wide: It was out-of-frame TCR alpha sharing in monozygotic twins that models underestimated.

This clonotype was seen a few times. Its antigen is currently unknown. The data also belong to a second study, concerning yellow fever vaccine responses in identical twins.

The sequence was obtained from a woman between 18 and 29 years old in good health. The gene calls are TRBV28 and TRBJ2-2, with D possibly matching TRBD1 (6 bases). Sequencing input: CD8+ T cells sorted from blood. CDR3 protein: CASSVDSDNTGELFF. Written as DNA, the CDR3 is TGTGCCAGCAGCGTGGACAGTGATAACACCGGGGAGCTGTTTTTT.